This T cell receptor beta chain was sequenced during a study of cytomegalovirus exposure and HLA in healthy donors. Overall study context: A data release that came early held 75 million to 85 million unique TCRs from HLA-typed donors.

PCR amplification relied on 60 Vbeta primers (plus 13 Jbeta primers). The assay was immunoSEQ multiplex PCR, and TCRdb's table has in-frame clones only and misses some. The sample records hundreds of thousands of clones, about 89% being singletons. Germline assignment: CDR1 SGHRS and CDR2 YFSETQ. There are 15 residues in the CDR3. V was clipped by 0 bases and J by 4 bases; unmatched bases: 6. This sequence joins TRBV5-1 and TRBJ2-7; 8 nucleotides line up with TRBD1. The receptor's source is a woman between 18 and 29 years old in good health and CMV-seronegative. What was sequenced was PBMCs. For the CDR3, the DNA is TGCGCCAGCAGCTTGGCCCACAGGGGGATATACGAGCAGTACTTC. Protein sequence: CASSLAHRGIYEQYF. Together with reference TRBV5-1 and TRBJ2-7, the CDR3 gives the full variable domain: KAGVTQTPRYLIKTRGQQVTLSCSPISGHRSVSWYQQTPGQGLQFLFEYFSETQRNKGNFPGRFSGRQFSNSRSEMNVSTLELGDSALYLCASSLAHRGIYEQYFGPGTRLTVT.